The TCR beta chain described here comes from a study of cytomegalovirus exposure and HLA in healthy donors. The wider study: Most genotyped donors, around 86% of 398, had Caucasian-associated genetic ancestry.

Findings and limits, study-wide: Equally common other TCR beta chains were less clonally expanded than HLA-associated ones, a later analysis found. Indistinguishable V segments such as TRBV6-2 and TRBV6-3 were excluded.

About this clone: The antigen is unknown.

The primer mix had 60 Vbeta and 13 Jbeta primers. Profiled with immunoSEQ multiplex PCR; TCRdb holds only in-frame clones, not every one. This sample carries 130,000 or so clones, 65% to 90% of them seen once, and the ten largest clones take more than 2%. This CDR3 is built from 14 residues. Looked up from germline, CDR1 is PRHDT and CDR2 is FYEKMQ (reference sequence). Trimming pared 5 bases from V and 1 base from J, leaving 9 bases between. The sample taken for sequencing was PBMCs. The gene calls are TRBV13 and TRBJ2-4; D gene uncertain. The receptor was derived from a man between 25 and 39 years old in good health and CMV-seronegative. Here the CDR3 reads CASSSQAAKNIQYF. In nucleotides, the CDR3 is TGTGCCAGCAGCAGTCAGGCGGCCAAAAACATTCAGTACTTC.